The 9 T cell receptor beta chains in this list originate from one sample, sequenced in a study of T cell responses to AZD1222 COVID-19 vaccine. This table comes from immunoSEQ multiplex PCR, and its TCRdb copy is limited to in-frame clones, with some not included. The data contain tens of thousands of clones, 75% to 95% of them seen just once; the ten biggest clones take up about 5.4%. The sample consisted of peripheral blood, taken 28 days after the second AZD1222 dose. These receptors were obtained from an adult who received the AZD1222 COVID-19 vaccine.

The DNA of the CDR3 is TGCGCCAGCAGCCCCCAGGGTCATCCCACAGATACGCAGTATTTT. Residues: CASSPQGHPTDTQYF. This chain joins TRBV5-1 and TRBJ2-3, with D possibly matching TRBD1 (5 bases). The germline gives CDR1 SGHRS, CDR2 YFSETQ. V lost 4 bases and J 2 bases, leaving 14 bases between the germline ends. The CDR3 has 15 residues.

The V call is TRBV7-9, the J call TRBJ2-2, with D hard to call. The CDR3 spans 14 residues. The ends were cut back, 3 bases at V and 3 bases at J, with 8 bases in the middle. Germline-derived CDR1 and CDR2 are SEHNR and FQNEAQ (reference sequence). CDR3 nucleotides: TGTGCCAGCAGCTTCCGGGCCGACACCGGGGAGCTGTTTTTT. Protein: CASSFRADTGELFF.

The chain is built from TRBV5-8 and TRBJ1-6; D is ambiguous. The CDR3 is 17 residues long. Germline values: CDR1 SGHTS, CDR2 YDEGEE. The V gene lost 0 bases and the J gene lost 8 bases, with 18 bases spanning the gap. The CDR3 loop reads CASSLELLTASHSPLHF. The CDR3 nucleotides read TGTGCCAGCAGCTTGGAATTATTAACAGCCTCGCATTCACCCCTCCACTTT.

The chain has TRBV29-1 and TRBJ1-2, with D tentatively TRBD1 (6 bases). Germline assignment: CDR1 SQVTM and CDR2 ANQGSEA. Trimming took off 1 base at V and 2 bases at J, with 14 bases between the two ends. CDR3 size: 15 residues. The CDR3 spells CSVEGSRGRNYGYTF. The CDR3 DNA reads TGCAGCGTTGAAGGAAGCAGGGGACGCAACTATGGCTACACCTTC.

The chain joins TRBV5-1 to TRBJ2-5, with 13 bases fitting TRBD2. Germline V gives CDR1 SGHRS, CDR2 YFSETQ. V trimming: 6 bases; J trimming: 3 bases; junction bases outside the gene matches: 5. This CDR3 comprises 15 residues. CDR3 region: CASTRGTSGEETQYF. In DNA form, the CDR3 reads TGCGCCAGCACCCGCGGGACTAGCGGGGAAGAGACCCAGTACTTC.

The chain carries TRBV6-5 and TRBJ1-6; D is uncertain. Per germline, CDR1 MNHEY and CDR2 SVGAGI. The length of the CDR3 is 15 residues. Trimming removed 0 bases at V and 0 bases at J, with 3 bases between. CDR3 region: CASSYSYSYNSPLHF. CDR3 DNA: TGTGCCAGCAGTTACTCGTACTCCTATAATTCACCCCTCCACTTT.

The V call is TRBV3-1 (or the pseudogene TRBV3-2), the J call TRBJ2-1, with D hard to call. This CDR3 comprises 14 residues. Germline CDR1 is LGHDT and CDR2 is YNNKEL (reference sequence). The V end lost 0 bases, the J end lost 10 bases, and 13 bases lay between the germline ends. CDR3: CASSQDLRSEEQFF. The CDR3 region has the DNA TGTGCCAGCAGCCAAGATCTAAGGTCGGAGGAGCAGTTCTTC.

The V and J genes are TRBV12-2 and TRBJ1-5. TRBV12-2 is classified as a pseudogene. The CDR3 extends over 14 amino acids. CDR3 protein: CASRLVALGQPQHF. The CDR3 nucleotides are TGTGCAAGTCGCTTAGTTGCTTTAGGTCAGCCCCAGCATTTT.

The V gene is TRBV3-1 (or the pseudogene TRBV3-2), the J gene TRBJ1-1; 10 nucleotides align to TRBD1. Per germline, CDR1 LGHDT and CDR2 YNNKEL (reference sequence). The CDR3 runs to 17 residues. Trimming cost V 0 bases and J 4 bases; bases outside gene matches: 8. The CDR3 loop is CASSQEKRDRGCTEAFF. In DNA, the CDR3 is TGTGCCAGCAGCCAAGAAAAGAGGGACAGGGGATGCACTGAAGCTTTCTTT.